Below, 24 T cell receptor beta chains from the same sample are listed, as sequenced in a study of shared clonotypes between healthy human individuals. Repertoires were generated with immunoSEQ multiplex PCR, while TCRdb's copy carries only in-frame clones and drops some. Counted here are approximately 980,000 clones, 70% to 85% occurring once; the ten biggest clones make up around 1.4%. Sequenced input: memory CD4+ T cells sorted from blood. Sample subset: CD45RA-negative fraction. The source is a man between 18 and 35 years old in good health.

The CDR3 DNA follows: TGTGCCAGCAGCTTGTTAAGAGAGGAAGAGACCCAGTACTTC. Amino acid sequence: CASSLLREEETQYF. The V gene is TRBV5-4, the J gene TRBJ2-5; D gene unclear. The CDR3 loop spans 14 amino acids. Germline-derived CDR1 and CDR2 are SGHNT and YYREEE (reference sequence). The V end lost 1 base, the J end lost 3 bases, and 10 bases lay between the germline ends. Supplemented by reference TRBV5-4 and TRBJ2-5, the full variable domain reads ETGVTQSPTHLIKTRGQQVTLRCSSQSGHNTVSWYQQALGQGPQFIFQYYREEENGRGNFPPRFSGLQFPNYSSELNVNALELDDSALYLCASSLLREEETQYFGPGTRLLVL.

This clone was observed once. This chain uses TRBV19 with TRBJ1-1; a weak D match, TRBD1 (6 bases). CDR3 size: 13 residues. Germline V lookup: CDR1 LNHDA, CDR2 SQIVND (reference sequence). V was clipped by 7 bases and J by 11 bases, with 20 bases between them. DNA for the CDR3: TGTGCCAGTATCTCGACAGGAGGGATTGAGGCTTTCTTT. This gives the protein CASISTGGIEAFF. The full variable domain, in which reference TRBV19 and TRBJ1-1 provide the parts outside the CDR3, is DGGITQSPKYLFRKEGQNVTLSCEQNLNHDAMYWYRQDPGQGLRLIYYSQIVNDFQKGDIAEGYSVSREKKESFPLTVTSAQKNPTAFYLCASISTGGIEAFFGQGTRLTVV.

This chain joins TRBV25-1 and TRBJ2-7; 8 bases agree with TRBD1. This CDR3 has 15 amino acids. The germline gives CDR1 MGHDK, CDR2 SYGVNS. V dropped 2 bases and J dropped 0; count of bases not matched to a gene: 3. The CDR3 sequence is CASSEGDRSSYEQYF. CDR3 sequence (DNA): TGTGCCAGCAGTGAAGGGGACAGGAGCTCCTACGAGCAGTACTTC.

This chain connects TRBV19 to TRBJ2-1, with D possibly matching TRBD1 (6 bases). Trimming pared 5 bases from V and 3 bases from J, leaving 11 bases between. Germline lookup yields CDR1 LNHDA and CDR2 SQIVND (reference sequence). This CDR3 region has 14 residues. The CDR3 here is CASSPQGGYNEQFF. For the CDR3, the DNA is TGTGCCAGTAGTCCCCAAGGGGGCTACAATGAGCAGTTCTTC. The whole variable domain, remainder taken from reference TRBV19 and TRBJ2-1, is DGGITQSPKYLFRKEGQNVTLSCEQNLNHDAMYWYRQDPGQGLRLIYYSQIVNDFQKGDIAEGYSVSREKKESFPLTVTSAQKNPTAFYLCASSPQGGYNEQFFGPGTRLTVL.

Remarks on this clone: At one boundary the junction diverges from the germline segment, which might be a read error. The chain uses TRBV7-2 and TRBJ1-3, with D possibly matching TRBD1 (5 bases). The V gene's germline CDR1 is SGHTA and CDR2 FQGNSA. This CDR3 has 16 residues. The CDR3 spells CASSLGTTLSGNTIYF. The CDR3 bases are TGTGCCAGCAGTTTAGGGACGACACTCTCTGGAAACACCATATATTTT.

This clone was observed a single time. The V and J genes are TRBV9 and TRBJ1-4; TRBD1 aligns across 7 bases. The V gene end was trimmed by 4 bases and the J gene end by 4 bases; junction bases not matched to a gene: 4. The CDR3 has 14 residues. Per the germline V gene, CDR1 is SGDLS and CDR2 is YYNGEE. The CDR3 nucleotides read TGTGCCAGCAGCCAGACAGGGCTTAATGAAAAACTGTTTTTT. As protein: CASSQTGLNEKLFF.

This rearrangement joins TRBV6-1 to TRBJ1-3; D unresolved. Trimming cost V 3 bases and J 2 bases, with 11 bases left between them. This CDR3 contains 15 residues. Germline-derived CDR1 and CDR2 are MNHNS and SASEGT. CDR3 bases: TGTGCCAGCAGTGAGGGCGGTTCTGCTGGAAACACCATATATTTT. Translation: CASSEGGSAGNTIYF.

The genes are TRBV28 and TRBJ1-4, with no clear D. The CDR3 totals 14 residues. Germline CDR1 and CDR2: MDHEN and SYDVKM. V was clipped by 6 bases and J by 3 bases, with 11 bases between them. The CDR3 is CASSQGGPNEKLFF. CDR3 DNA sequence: TGTGCCAGCAGCCAAGGTGGCCCTAATGAAAAACTGTTTTTT.

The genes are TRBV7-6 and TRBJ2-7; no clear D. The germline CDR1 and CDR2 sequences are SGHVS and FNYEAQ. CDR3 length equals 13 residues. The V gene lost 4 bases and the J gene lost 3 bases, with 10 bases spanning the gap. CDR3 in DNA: TGTGCCAGCAGCTCCCTTGGGCTCTACGAGCAGTACTTC. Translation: CASSSLGLYEQYF.

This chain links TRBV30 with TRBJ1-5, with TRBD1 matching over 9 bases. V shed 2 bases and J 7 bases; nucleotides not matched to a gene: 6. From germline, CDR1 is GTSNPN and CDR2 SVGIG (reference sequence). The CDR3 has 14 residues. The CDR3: CAWSTGQGYQPQHF. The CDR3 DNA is TGTGCCTGGAGTACTGGACAGGGGTACCAGCCCCAGCATTTT.

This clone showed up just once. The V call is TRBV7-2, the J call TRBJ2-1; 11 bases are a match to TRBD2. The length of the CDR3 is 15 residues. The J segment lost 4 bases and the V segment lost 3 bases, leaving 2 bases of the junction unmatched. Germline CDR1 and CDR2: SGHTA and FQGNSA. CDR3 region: CASSFRLAGYNEQFF. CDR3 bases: TGTGCCAGCAGCTTCAGACTAGCGGGGTACAATGAGCAGTTCTTC. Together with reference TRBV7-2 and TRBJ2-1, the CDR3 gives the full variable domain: GAGVSQSPSNKVTEKGKDVELRCDPISGHTALYWYRQSLGQGLEFLIYFQGNSAPDKSGLPSDRFSAERTGGSVSTLTIQRTQQEDSAVYLCASSFRLAGYNEQFFGPGTRLTVL.

The CDR3 sequence is CASSPGPSTTEKLFF. For the CDR3, the DNA is TGTGCCAGCTCACCTGGGCCTTCGACAACCGAAAAACTGTTTTTT. The chain links TRBV18 to TRBJ1-4; D unclear. CDR3 length equals 15 residues. Deletions cut 3 bases from V and 8 bases from J, with 16 bases between. The V gene's germline CDR1 is KGHSH and CDR2 LQKENI.

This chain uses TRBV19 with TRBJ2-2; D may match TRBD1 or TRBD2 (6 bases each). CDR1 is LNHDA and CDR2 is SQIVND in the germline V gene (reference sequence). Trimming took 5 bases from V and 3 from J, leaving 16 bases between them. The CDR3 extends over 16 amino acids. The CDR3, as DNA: TGTGCCAGTAGTCCGTCGGGGGCCAAGGACACCGGGGAGCTGTTTTTT. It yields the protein CASSPSGAKDTGELFF.

CDR3 loop: CSVEREPGVGYTF. Written as DNA, the CDR3 is TGCAGCGTGGAAAGGGAACCTGGGGTGGGCTACACCTTC. The V gene is TRBV29-1, the J gene TRBJ1-2; D not resolved. Germline loops: CDR1 SQVTM, CDR2 ANQGSEA. The V end was cut by 6 bases, the J end by 8 bases, with 19 bases between. The CDR3 covers 13 residues.

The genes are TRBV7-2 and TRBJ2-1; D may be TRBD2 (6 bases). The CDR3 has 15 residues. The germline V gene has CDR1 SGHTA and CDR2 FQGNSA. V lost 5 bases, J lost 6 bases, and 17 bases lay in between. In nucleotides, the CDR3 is TGTGCCAGCAGCGTTTTTGAGGGAGGAAGCAATGAGCAGTTCTTC. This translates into CASSVFEGGSNEQFF.

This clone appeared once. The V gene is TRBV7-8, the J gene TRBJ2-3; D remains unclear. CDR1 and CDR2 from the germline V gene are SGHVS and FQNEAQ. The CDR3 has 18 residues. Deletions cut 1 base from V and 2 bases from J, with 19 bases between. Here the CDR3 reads CASSLVVGIVGLTDTQYF. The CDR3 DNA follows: TGTGCCAGCAGCTTAGTCGTGGGGATAGTGGGCCTCACAGATACGCAGTATTTT.

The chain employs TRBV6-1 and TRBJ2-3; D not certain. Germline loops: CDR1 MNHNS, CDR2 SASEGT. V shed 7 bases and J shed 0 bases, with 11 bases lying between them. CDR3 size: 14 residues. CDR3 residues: CASIGLVSTDTQYF. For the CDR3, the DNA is TGTGCCAGCATAGGGCTAGTAAGCACAGATACGCAGTATTTT.

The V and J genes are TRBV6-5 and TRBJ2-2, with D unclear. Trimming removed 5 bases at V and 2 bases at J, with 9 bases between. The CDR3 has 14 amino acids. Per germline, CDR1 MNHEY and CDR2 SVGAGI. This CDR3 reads CASSTGPNTGELFF. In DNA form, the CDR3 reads TGTGCCAGCAGTACGGGCCCAAACACCGGGGAGCTGTTTTTT.

The CDR3 loop reads CARVGSETQYF. CDR3 sequence (DNA): TGTGCCAGGGTGGGCAGCGAGACCCAGTACTTC. The rearrangement joins TRBV9 to TRBJ2-5; D is uncertain. With 8 bases removed from V and 5 bases from J, the gap between germline ends came to 10 bases. This CDR3 has 11 amino acids. In germline, CDR1 is SGDLS, CDR2 YYNGEE.

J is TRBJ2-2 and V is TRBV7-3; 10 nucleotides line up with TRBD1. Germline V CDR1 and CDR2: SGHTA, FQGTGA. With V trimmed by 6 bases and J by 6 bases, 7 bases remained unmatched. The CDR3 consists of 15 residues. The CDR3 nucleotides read TGTGCCAGCAGTTCCGGGACAGGGGTTTCCGGGGAGCTGTTTTTT. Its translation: CASSSGTGVSGELFF.

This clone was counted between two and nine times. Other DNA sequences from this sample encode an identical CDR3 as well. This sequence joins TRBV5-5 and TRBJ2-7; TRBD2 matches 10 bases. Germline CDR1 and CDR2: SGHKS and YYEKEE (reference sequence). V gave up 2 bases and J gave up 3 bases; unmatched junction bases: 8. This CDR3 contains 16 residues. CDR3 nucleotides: TGTGCCAGCAGCTTAGGCCTAGCGGGAGTGTACTACGAGCAGTACTTC. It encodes CASSLGLAGVYYEQYF. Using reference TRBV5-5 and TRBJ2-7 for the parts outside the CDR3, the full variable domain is DAGVTQSPTHLIKTRGQQVTLRCSPISGHKSVSWYQQVLGQGPQFIFQYYEKEERGRGNFPDRFSARQFPNYSSELNVNALLLGDSALYLCASSLGLAGVYYEQYFGPGTRLTVT.

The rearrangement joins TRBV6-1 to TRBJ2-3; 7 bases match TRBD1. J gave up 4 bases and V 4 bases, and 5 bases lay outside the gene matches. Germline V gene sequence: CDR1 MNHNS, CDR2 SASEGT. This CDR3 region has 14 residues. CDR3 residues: CASSADRVSDTQYF. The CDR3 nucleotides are TGTGCCAGCAGTGCCGACAGGGTGTCAGATACGCAGTATTTT.

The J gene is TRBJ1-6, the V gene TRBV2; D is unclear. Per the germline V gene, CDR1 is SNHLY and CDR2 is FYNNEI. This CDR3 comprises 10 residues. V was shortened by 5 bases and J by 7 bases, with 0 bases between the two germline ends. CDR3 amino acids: CASSNSPLHF. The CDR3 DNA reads TGTGCCAGCAGTAATTCACCCCTCCACTTT.

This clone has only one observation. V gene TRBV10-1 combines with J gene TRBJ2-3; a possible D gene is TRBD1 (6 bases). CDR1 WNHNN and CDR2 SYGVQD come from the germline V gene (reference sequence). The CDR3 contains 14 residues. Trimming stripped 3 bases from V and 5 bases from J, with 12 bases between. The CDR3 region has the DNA TGCGCCAGCAGTGACCAACGGACAGAAGATACGCAGTATTTT. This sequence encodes CASSDQRTEDTQYF.